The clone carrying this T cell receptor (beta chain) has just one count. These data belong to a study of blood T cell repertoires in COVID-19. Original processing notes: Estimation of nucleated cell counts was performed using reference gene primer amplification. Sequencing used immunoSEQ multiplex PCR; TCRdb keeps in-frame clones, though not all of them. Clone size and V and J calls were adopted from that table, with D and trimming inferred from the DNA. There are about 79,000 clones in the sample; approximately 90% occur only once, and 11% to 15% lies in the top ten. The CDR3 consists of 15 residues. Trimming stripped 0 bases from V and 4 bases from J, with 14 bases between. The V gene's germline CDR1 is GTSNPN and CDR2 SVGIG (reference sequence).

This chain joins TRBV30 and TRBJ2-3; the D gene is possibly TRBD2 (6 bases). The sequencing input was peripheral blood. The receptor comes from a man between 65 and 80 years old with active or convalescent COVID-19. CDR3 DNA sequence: TGTGCCTGGAGTGTTACGGGGGAGCGGGCAGATACGCAGTATTTT. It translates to CAWSVTGERADTQYF. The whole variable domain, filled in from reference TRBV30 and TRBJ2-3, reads SQTIHQWPATLVQPVGSPLSLECTVEGTSNPNLYWYRQAAGRGLQLLFYSVGIGQISSEVPQNLSASRPQDRQFILSSKKLLLSDSGFYLCAWSVTGERADTQYFGPGTRLTVL.